A single sample gave rise to the 18 T cell receptor beta chains below, sequenced in a study of T-cell reconstitution after alpha-beta-depleted transplantation in children. Unique molecular identifiers featured in how the TCRbeta library was prepared. TCRdb redid the calling of the PCR reads with MiXCR, one entry per CDR3 protein. The data show about 440,000 distinct CDR3 sequences, 43% seen once. The input for sequencing was PBMCs, taken before TCRalphabeta/CD19-depleted stem cell transplant. The receptors derive from a girl aged 2-9 years with aplastic anemia, due to receive a stem cell transplant.

The chain carries TRBV20-1 and TRBJ2-7; 10 positions match TRBD2. V was pared by 3 bases and J by 0 bases, with 5 bases of the junction left unmatched. Germline CDR1 DFQATT, CDR2 SNEGSKA (reference sequence). The CDR3 runs to 15 residues. CDR3 sequence: CSASTSGTGSYEQYF. The DNA for the CDR3 is TGCAGTGCTAGTACTAGCGGGACCGGCTCCTACGAGCAGTACTTC.

The chain carries TRBV7-2 and TRBJ2-1; 14 nucleotides agree with TRBD2. CDR3 size: 16 residues. With 5 bases clipped from V and 8 bases from J, the junction kept 8 bases outside the gene matches. CDR1 is SGHTA and CDR2 is FQGNSA in the germline V gene. In DNA form, the CDR3 reads TGTGCCAGCAGCCCCGGACTAGCGGGGGGCGACGATGAGCAGTTCTTC. Protein product: CASSPGLAGGDDEQFF.

This rearrangement joins TRBV6-1 to TRBJ2-3; possibly TRBD1 or TRBD2 for D (5 bases each). Germline lookup yields CDR1 MNHNS and CDR2 SASEGT. Trimming took 6 bases from V and 4 from J, leaving 14 bases between them. This CDR3 is built from 14 residues. The CDR3 DNA reads as TGTGCCAGCAGGGGGGATGCGGGTCCAGATACGCAGTATTTT. It encodes CASRGDAGPDTQYF.

The chain carries TRBV3-1 and TRBJ2-7; 11 bases are a match to TRBD2. The CDR3 covers 14 residues. The V gene's germline CDR1 is LGHDT and CDR2 YNNKEL (reference sequence). J lost 7 bases, V lost 4 bases, and 6 bases had no gene match. CDR3 sequence: CASSLAGGPEEQYF. CDR3 DNA sequence: TGTGCCAGCAGCCTAGCGGGAGGGCCAGAAGAGCAGTACTTC.

This clonotype showed up just a few times. The chain has TRBV30 and TRBJ2-7, with 8 bases lining up with TRBD1. This CDR3 spans 13 amino acids. Per germline, CDR1 GTSNPN and CDR2 SVGIG (reference sequence). The ends lost 3 bases at V and 0 bases at J; junction bases unmatched: 1. Written as DNA, the CDR3 is TGTGCCTGGAGAACAGGGGGCTCCTACGAGCAGTACTTC. Protein sequence: CAWRTGGSYEQYF.

There are a few counts of this clonotype. The V and J genes are TRBV28 and TRBJ2-1, with D maybe TRBD2 (5 bases). The CDR3 is 15 residues long. CDR1 MDHEN and CDR2 SYDVKM come from the germline V gene. The V and J ends lost 6 bases and 0 bases respectively, with 12 bases between them. Here the CDR3 reads CASRSGLSSYNEQFF. CDR3 nucleotide sequence: TGTGCCAGCAGAAGCGGTTTGAGCTCCTACAATGAGCAGTTCTTC.

This chain joins TRBV7-3 and TRBJ2-7; the match to TRBD2 covers 8 bases. CDR1 is SGHTA, CDR2 FQGTGA, per germline. J was trimmed by 3 bases and V by 5 bases; bases with no gene match: 9. The CDR3 has 15 residues. The CDR3 loop reads CASSIKRGRGYEQYF. CDR3 DNA: TGTGCCAGCAGCATAAAGCGGGGGAGGGGCTACGAGCAGTACTTC. Variable domain in full (rest from reference TRBV7-3 and TRBJ2-7): GAGVSQTPSNKVTEKGKYVELRCDPISGHTALYWYRQSLGQGPEFLIYFQGTGAADDSGLPNDRFFAVRPEGSVSTLKIQRTERGDSAVYLCASSIKRGRGYEQYFGPGTRLTVT.

The genes are TRBV6-5 and TRBJ2-1; D is perhaps TRBD2 (5 bases). The germline V gene has CDR1 MNHEY and CDR2 SVGAGI. V lost 0 bases and J lost 2, with 11 bases in between. The CDR3 has 16 residues. CDR3 amino acids: CASSYSASGTYNEQFF. CDR3 sequence (DNA): TGTGCCAGCAGTTACTCAGCCAGCGGAACCTACAATGAGCAGTTCTTC.

This clonotype was found many times. The chain employs TRBV9 and TRBJ2-3, with D possibly TRBD1 on 6 matching bases. CDR3 size: 20 residues. The V and J ends lost 3 bases and 0 bases respectively, with 26 bases between them. Germline CDR1 and CDR2: SGDLS and YYNGEE. CDR3 coding DNA: TGTGCCAGCAGCGGCCTATTACAGGGCAGGGTAGGGGAGAGCACAGATACGCAGTATTTT. Translation gives CASSGLLQGRVGESTDTQYF.

Of note for this clonotype: Relative to the germline gene, one junction end is altered; a read error may explain this. This chain joins TRBV20-1 and TRBJ2-5; 7 bases are shared with TRBD2. This CDR3 contains 16 residues. Germline assignment: CDR1 DFQATT and CDR2 SNEGSKA (reference sequence). CDR3 loop: CSARPSGGGPKETQYF. The CDR3 region has the DNA TGCAGCGCTAGACCGAGCGGCGGGGGACCTAAAGAGACCCAGTACTTC.

This clonotype was counted at least ten times. The chain uses TRBV11-2 and TRBJ2-1; 12 bases match TRBD2. Germline V lookup: CDR1 SGHAT, CDR2 FQNNGV. J was trimmed by 9 bases and V by 0 bases; bases with no gene match: 3. CDR3 size: 15 residues. The CDR3 protein is CASSLDRLAGAEQFF. CDR3 nucleotide sequence: TGTGCCAGCAGCTTAGATCGACTAGCGGGAGCTGAGCAGTTCTTC.

In this sample, this clonotype turned up a few times. The chain carries TRBV5-5 and TRBJ1-2; a possible D gene is TRBD1 (6 bases). Germline loops: CDR1 SGHKS, CDR2 YYEKEE (reference sequence). The CDR3 covers 17 residues. V shed 4 bases and J shed 3 bases, with 22 bases lying between them. DNA of the CDR3: TGTGCCAGCAGCCCCCTGGGGGCAGGGAATGGTTACTATGGCTACACCTTC. Encoded protein: CASSPLGAGNGYYGYTF.

The gene calls are TRBV11-2 and TRBJ2-5; D possibly corresponds to TRBD2 (5 bases). V was trimmed by 2 bases and J by 5 bases, leaving 12 bases between them. Germline V gives CDR1 SGHAT, CDR2 FQNNGV. The CDR3 is 14 amino acids. The CDR3 loop is CASSLLEAGETQYF. DNA of the CDR3: TGTGCCAGCAGCTTACTGGAGGCGGGCGAGACCCAGTACTTC.

The J gene is TRBJ2-3, the V gene TRBV20-1, with D unclear. Germline V gene lookup returns CDR1 DFQATT and CDR2 SNEGSKA (reference sequence). Trimming shortened V by 0 bases and J by 6 bases, and 7 bases separated the two germline ends. The CDR3 sequence is 12 residues long. This CDR3 reads CSARDISDTQYF. The CDR3 bases are TGCAGTGCTAGAGACATTTCGGATACGCAGTATTTT.

The chain joins TRBV6-5 to TRBJ2-3; D gene ambiguous. The CDR3 extends over 14 amino acids. V was clipped by 0 bases and J by 4 bases, with 8 bases between them. Germline V lookup: CDR1 MNHEY, CDR2 SVGAGI. The CDR3 protein is CASSYSWGSDTQYF. In DNA form, the CDR3 reads TGTGCCAGCAGTTACTCGTGGGGATCAGATACGCAGTATTTT.

This rearrangement joins TRBV4-2 to TRBJ1-2; TRBD1 matches 10 bases. CDR1 and CDR2 from the germline V gene are LGHNA and YNFKEQ. Losses at the gene ends were 3 bases for V and 0 bases for J; bases not matched to a gene: 10. This CDR3 is built from 18 residues. This chain's CDR3 is CASSHSRQGARSNYGYTF. The CDR3 DNA reads TGTGCCAGCAGCCATAGTAGACAGGGGGCACGGTCTAACTATGGCTACACCTTC.

The CDR3 nucleotides are TGTGCCAGCAGCTTAGATGTGAACACCATATATTTT. It is translated as CASSLDVNTIYF. This chain joins TRBV7-9 and TRBJ1-3; D uncertain. The CDR3 is made up of 12 amino acids. Germline V gene lookup returns CDR1 SEHNR and CDR2 FQNEAQ (reference sequence). The V and J ends lost 1 base and 7 bases respectively, with 5 bases between them.

The chain combines TRBV4-1 with TRBJ1-5; D call uncertain. The V gene's germline CDR1 is MGHRA and CDR2 YSYEKL. Trimming stripped 1 base from V and 0 bases from J, with 10 bases between. This CDR3 has 16 residues. Here the CDR3 reads CASSQGSLASNQPQHF. Here the CDR3 DNA reads TGCGCCAGCAGCCAAGGGTCCTTGGCTAGCAATCAGCCCCAGCATTTT.